This is a list of T cell receptor beta chains from one sample in a study of blood T cell repertoires in COVID-19. Clones were read by immunoSEQ multiplex PCR, and TCRdb kept only the in-frame ones, dropping some. The sample lists about 91,000 clones; approximately 80% were seen once. Sequenced input: peripheral blood. These receptors all stem from a man between 65 and 85 years old with acute or convalescent COVID-19. CDR3s include the opening cysteine and the closing phenylalanine or tryptophan. The order of the fields is V gene, clone size, J gene, D gene, CDR3 protein, CDR3 DNA. D genes are given only for firm matches. Size is omitted from some rows. Given values are once, few, many or a class for expanded clones.

>TRBV29-1|NA|TRBJ2-3|NA
CSVSQGPADTQYF
TGCAGCGTTTCCCAGGGGCCTGCGGATACGCAGTATTTT
>TRBV5-1|NA|TRBJ1-1|TRBD1
CASSLNRGGSRAFF
TGCGCCAGCAGCTTGAACAGGGGTGGATCAAGGGCTTTCTTT
>TRBV14|few|TRBJ2-7|NA
CASSQDLRRGRTYEQYF
TGTGCCAGCAGCCAAGATCTGAGGCGGGGTAGGACCTACGAGCAGTACTTC
>TRBV5-4|NA|TRBJ2-3|TRBD2
CASSSIPTSGRRADTQYF
TGTGCCAGCAGCTCTATCCCAACTAGCGGGAGGAGGGCAGATACGCAGTATTTT
>TRBV11-2|once|TRBJ1-2|TRBD1
CASSSGQINYGYTF
TGTGCCAGCAGCTCGGGACAGATTAACTATGGCTACACCTTC
>TRBV28|NA|TRBJ2-3|NA
CASSLGGASSTDTQYF
TGTGCCAGCAGTCTAGGGGGTGCCAGCTCCACAGATACGCAGTATTTT
>TRBV2|few|TRBJ1-5|NA
CASSPGFNQPQHF
TGTGCCAGCAGCCCGGGGTTCAATCAGCCCCAGCATTTT
>TRBV3-1/TRBV3-2|NA|TRBJ2-3|TRBD2
CASSRRTSGGTDTQYF
TGTGCCAGCAGCCGTCGGACTAGCGGGGGTACGGATACGCAGTATTTT
>TRBV27|few|TRBJ1-2|NA
CASSFPGAGYTF
TGTGCCAGCAGTTTTCCGGGAGCAGGCTACACCTTC
>TRBV5-1|NA|TRBJ1-2|NA
CASSLAQGEDGYTF
TGCGCCAGCAGCTTGGCCCAAGGGGAAGATGGCTACACCTTC
>TRBV20-1|NA|TRBJ2-1|TRBD2
CSASPLAGGKYNEQFF
TGCAGTGCTAGTCCCCTAGCGGGGGGAAAGTACAATGAGCAGTTCTTC
>TRBV7-2|NA|TRBJ2-5|TRBD2
CASSLMMGGPGETQYF
TGTGCCAGCAGCTTAATGATGGGAGGGCCCGGGGAGACCCAGTACTTC
>TRBV5-4|NA|TRBJ2-5|NA
CASSPGLDQETQYF
TGTGCCAGCAGCCCCGGACTTGACCAAGAGACCCAGTACTTC
>TRBV7-2|NA|TRBJ1-5|TRBD1
CASSLVGQVSASQHF
TGTGCCAGCAGCTTAGTGGGACAGGTATCAGCGTCCCAGCATTTT
>TRBV5-4|once|TRBJ2-7|TRBD1
CASSSGTGLSYEQYF
TGTGCCAGCAGCTCCGGGACAGGGCTCTCCTACGAGCAGTACTTC
>TRBV5-1|NA|TRBJ1-5|TRBD1
CASSSPGGTAGNQPQHF
TGCGCCAGCAGCTCACCAGGGGGTACTGCAGGCAATCAGCCCCAGCATTTT
>TRBV19|NA|TRBJ1-5|TRBD1
CASSAWDRVVAQPQHF
TGTGCCAGTAGTGCTTGGGACAGGGTAGTAGCTCAGCCCCAGCATTTT
>TRBV7-3|NA|TRBJ1-2|NA
CASSTDSSDYGYTF
TGTGCCAGCAGCACGGACAGCTCTGACTATGGCTACACCTTC
>TRBV13|NA|TRBJ1-5|NA
CASSYRDQPQHF
TGTGCCAGCAGTTATCGGGATCAGCCCCAGCATTTT
>TRBV5-4|NA|TRBJ2-5|NA
CASSLANQETQYF
TGTGCCAGCAGCTTAGCCAATCAAGAGACCCAGTACTTC
>TRBV19|NA|TRBJ1-2|NA
CASNIRNGGYGYTF
TGTGCCAGTAATATAAGGAACGGGGGATATGGCTACACCTTC
>TRBV6-5|NA|TRBJ1-1|NA
CASKRVQENTEAFF
TGTGCCAGCAAGAGGGTACAAGAGAACACTGAAGCTTTCTTT
>TRBV5-1|NA|TRBJ1-1|TRBD1
CASSLQGTEAFF
TGCGCCAGCAGCTTACAGGGGACTGAAGCTTTCTTT
>TRBV7-2|NA|TRBJ1-6|NA
CASSFEGTIGSPLHF
TGTGCCAGCAGTTTCGAAGGGACAATTGGTTCACCCCTCCACTTT
>TRBV6-6|once|TRBJ1-5|TRBD1
CASGQAYQPQHF
TGTGCCAGCGGACAGGCGTATCAGCCCCAGCATTTT
>TRBV12-5|once|TRBJ1-6|NA
CASGLDTGPGDSPLHF
TGTGCTAGTGGTTTGGATACGGGCCCGGGGGATTCACCCCTCCACTTT
>TRBV30|NA|TRBJ1-6|TRBD1
CAWGGQANSPLHF
TGTGCCTGGGGAGGACAGGCTAATTCACCCCTCCACTTT
>TRBV7-2|NA|TRBJ1-1|TRBD1
CASSLQQGGTEAFF
TGTGCCAGCAGCCTTCAACAGGGGGGCACTGAAGCTTTCTTT
>TRBV5-1|NA|TRBJ1-1|NA
CASSLGQSMNTEAFF
TGCGCCAGCAGCTTGGGACAGAGTATGAACACTGAAGCTTTCTTT
>TRBV10-3|NA|TRBJ2-5|TRBD2
CAISGVAGAQETQYF
TGTGCCATCAGTGGGGTAGCGGGGGCCCAAGAGACCCAGTACTTC
>TRBV18|NA|TRBJ1-1|TRBD1
CASSPRTGASGNTEAFF
TGTGCCAGCTCACCACGTACAGGGGCCTCAGGGAACACTGAAGCTTTCTTT
>TRBV5-1|NA|TRBJ1-1|NA
CASSFKEVNTEAFF
TGCGCCAGCAGCTTTAAGGAGGTGAACACTGAAGCTTTCTTT
>TRBV19|NA|TRBJ1-5|TRBD1
CASSYVSGQSNQPQHF
TGTGCCAGTAGTTATGTGTCGGGACAGAGTAATCAGCCCCAGCATTTT
>TRBV6-5|NA|TRBJ1-5|NA
CASSLRGVGSNQPQHF
TGTGCCAGCAGTTTACGGGGGGTGGGGAGCAATCAGCCCCAGCATTTT
>TRBV29-1|NA|TRBJ1-2|TRBD1
CSAPTGQGNYGYTF
TGCAGCGCCCCGACGGGACAGGGGAACTATGGCTACACCTTC
>TRBV30|few|TRBJ1-2|TRBD1
CASQLSRQGPYGYTF
TGTGCCTCCCAGCTGAGTAGACAGGGCCCCTATGGCTACACCTTC
>TRBV12-3/TRBV12-4|NA|TRBJ1-2|TRBD1
CASSLRQGGGYTF
TGTGCCAGCAGTTTGCGACAGGGAGGCGGCTACACCTTC
>TRBV6-6|NA|TRBJ2-1|TRBD2
CASSQTSGYDNEQFF
TGTGCCAGCTCTCAGACTAGCGGGTATGACAATGAGCAGTTCTTC
>TRBV6-5|NA|TRBJ1-2|NA
CASSNMGGSDYGYTF
TGTGCCAGCAGTAATATGGGGGGTTCTGACTATGGCTACACCTTC
>TRBV5-1|NA|TRBJ2-3|TRBD1
CASSFIGQGVDTQYF
TGCGCCAGCAGTTTCATTGGACAGGGGGTAGATACGCAGTATTTT
>TRBV24-1|NA|TRBJ2-3|TRBD1
CATSETGTGAVDTQYF
TGTGCCACCAGTGAAACCGGGACAGGGGCAGTAGATACGCAGTATTTT
>TRBV25-1|NA|TRBJ1-5|NA
CASSAPSGVYQPQHF
TGTGCCAGCAGCGCCCCATCCGGGGTCTATCAGCCCCAGCATTTT
>TRBV5-4|NA|TRBJ1-1|TRBD1
CASSPWTGGNTEAFF
TGTGCCAGCAGCCCTTGGACAGGTGGGAACACTGAAGCTTTCTTT
>TRBV6-1|many|TRBJ2-5|TRBD2
CASSELAGGPQETQYF
TGTGCCAGCAGTGAACTGGCGGGAGGGCCTCAAGAGACCCAGTACTTC
>TRBV7-3|NA|TRBJ2-3|NA
CASSSYFLTDTQYF
TGTGCCAGCAGCTCCTATTTTCTCACAGATACGCAGTATTTT
>TRBV27|once|TRBJ1-5|NA
CASSWGVNQPQHF
TGTGCCAGCAGTTGGGGGGTTAATCAGCCCCAGCATTTT
>TRBV3-1/TRBV3-2|NA|TRBJ1-2|NA
CASSPRVAYGYTF
TGTGCCAGCAGCCCTCGGGTGGCTTATGGCTACACCTTC
>TRBV2|few|TRBJ1-1|NA
CASSEFRETEAFF
TGTGCCAGCAGTGAGTTCCGGGAAACTGAAGCTTTCTTT
>TRBV6-5|NA|TRBJ2-3|NA
CASSVRYTDTQYF
TGTGCCAGCAGCGTACGGTACACAGATACGCAGTATTTT
>TRBV7-9|NA|TRBJ1-2|NA
CASSFSPPGGYGYTF
TGTGCCAGCAGCTTTAGTCCACCCGGGGGGTATGGCTACACCTTC
>TRBV15|NA|TRBJ2-7|TRBD2
CATSETSGRDEQYF
TGTGCCACCAGCGAGACTAGCGGGAGGGATGAGCAGTACTTC
>TRBV29-1|NA|TRBJ2-7|TRBD1
CSVLQGASNEQYF
TGCAGCGTTCTTCAGGGGGCGTCTAACGAGCAGTACTTC
>TRBV19|NA|TRBJ1-3|NA
CASTIRGHSSGNTIYF
TGTGCCAGTACGATCCGGGGTCATTCCTCTGGAAACACCATATATTTT
>TRBV11-3|NA|TRBJ2-1|TRBD2
CASSLALAANNEQFF
TGTGCCAGCAGCTTAGCACTAGCGGCTAACAATGAGCAGTTCTTC
>TRBV7-9|NA|TRBJ2-1|NA
CASSALTGTEQFF
TGTGCCAGCAGCGCCCTCACAGGGACTGAGCAGTTCTTC
>TRBV5-1|few|TRBJ2-3|TRBD1
CASSSGTGGSTDTQYF
TGCGCCAGCAGCTCGGGGACAGGGGGCTCCACAGATACGCAGTATTTT
>TRBV7-2|NA|TRBJ1-3|TRBD1
CASSRDRDSGNTIYF
TGTGCCAGCAGCCGCGACAGGGACTCTGGAAACACCATATATTTT
>TRBV5-6|NA|TRBJ2-7|NA
CASSFADEQYF
TGTGCCAGCAGCTTTGCGGACGAGCAGTACTTC